This T cell receptor beta chain was identified in a study of blood T cell repertoires in COVID-19 (dated by TCRdb to the early 2020s). At the level of the whole study: The collaborator samples originated in the United States, Italy and Spain and spanned the acute and convalescent phases of COVID-19. The material from the prospective study consisted of cDNA or gDNA derived from T cells, B-cell-depleted T cells, or PBMCs. The dataset comprised deeply sampled blood TCRbeta repertoires from subjects exposed to, actively infected with, or recovered from COVID-19. A freely available public database, intended as a resource for researchers studying the immune response to SARS-CoV-2, is where the repertoires were released. Samples came from the ongoing ImmuneRACE study (first 160 participants) plus 1,254 subjects from 6 global collaborators. Sample metadata almost always included a de-identified subject ID, COVID-19 status, age in years and sex. Where available, HLA class I and class II types were obtained from metadata supplied by the sample provider rather than from assay-based typing. General findings and caveats noted by the study authors: The amount of clinical and demographic metadata varied by source and participant and was provided uncurated.

TCRbeta CDR3 regions were amplified from genomic DNA using the immunoSEQ Assay, a bias-controlled multiplex PCR. The authors' analysis ran thus. The number of nucleated cells in each sample was estimated by amplification of reference gene primers within the assay. To quantify the absolute abundance of each unique TCRbeta CDR3 rearrangement, sequence reads were collapsed and filtered. For each sample, productive Simpson clonality was calculated as the square root of Simpson's diversity index over productive rearrangements. The source is immuneACCESS, and TCRdb retained only in-frame sequences with V and J called. Part of the clones is not carried over; for the studies checked, unresolved V genes explain less than half of this, and the remainder is unexplained. Clone size and the V and J calls come from that table; the DNA yielded D and trimming. The sample records over 90,000 clones, 87% of which are singletons. Of the sample, 15% to 20% is held by the ten largest clones.

The collaborating institutions used their own protocols to collect whole blood in K2EDTA tubes. For TCRbeta analysis, collaborators shipped samples in one of three forms: frozen whole blood, isolated PBMCs, or DNA extracted from either of those sample types. From the germline V gene, CDR1 is SGHTA and CDR2 is FQGNSA. Counted from cysteine to phenylalanine, this CDR3 has 18 amino acids. Solely the CDR3 DNA is kept, with 54 bases framed from the first base. V trim: 0 bases; J trim: 6 bases; unmatched bases: 16. Comments on this clone: No cognate antigen has been identified for it. The sample holds no much larger clone one base away, and base qualities are not on file.

This sequence uses TRBV7-2 and TRBJ1-1, with TRBD1 matching 7 junction bases. Material for sequencing was peripheral blood. This TCR was recovered from a human donor in a cohort sampled during active COVID-19. Read as DNA, the sequence is TGTGCCAGCAGCTTAGCTGGGGCAGGGGGTAACACTAAGTCTGAAGCTTTCTTT. The encoded protein is CASSLAGAGGNTKSEAFF.